Listed below are T cell receptor beta chains from one sample, sequenced in a study of blood T cell repertoires in COVID-19. TCRdb's copy holds only in-frame clones and misses some; the assay was immunoSEQ multiplex PCR. The repertoire holds under 75,000 clones, with around 90% as singletons. The sequenced sample was peripheral blood. The receptor source for this set is a woman older than 75 with active COVID-19. Each CDR3 is given without its conserved first and last residue.

>TRBV6-1
ASSEYQGRNSPLH
>TRBV5-1
ASSPNPGQGADGYT
>TRBV28
ASRSDYGYT
>TRBV5-6
ASSLSGVIYEQY
>TRBV3-1/TRBV3-2
ASSQDPGRGNTGELF
>TRBV28
ASSLGTGYHGYT
>TRBV5-1
ASSLEQGAQF
>TRBV7-2
ASSLGTVNTGELF
>TRBV11-2
ASSPGLAAVRETQY
>TRBV5-8
ASKRGGLYNEQF
>TRBV7-2
ASSLTGGVRQPQH
>TRBV4-1
ASSQDWGPVNEKLF
>TRBV9
ASSVDSSNEKLF
>TRBV9
ASSTGGHNEQF
>TRBV4-3
ASSRDIPGLSGANVLT
>TRBV4-2
ASSQDRARGDGYT
>TRBV11-2
ASSLGVQGTQY
>TRBV4-3
ASSQSTENTEAF
>TRBV29-1
SVGKRGDSYEQY
>TRBV11-2
ASSWEGAGLAVTYEQY
>TRBV5-1
ASSLTGEEGEKLF
>TRBV7-2
ASSRTRRGGELF